This T cell receptor beta chain was captured in a study of Ad26.COV2.S vaccination and SARS-CoV-2 variants. Study summary: Dosing was one shot or two shots 56 days apart. Whole-study findings and limits: It was reported that spike-specific CD8+ and CD4+ T cell responses were substantially broad after vaccination. It was vaccine recipients, not placebo recipients, who had the higher spike-specific TCR breadth. Analytic work on TCR breadth and depth might have understated the full extent of total T cell responses.

Of note for this clone: The antigen remains undetermined.

Some clones are missing from TCRdb's copy, which holds only in-frame ones; the method was immunoSEQ multiplex PCR. Of 380,000 or so clones listed, around nine tenths were seen once; the top ten hold approximately 12%. Germline loops: CDR1 SGHRS, CDR2 YFSETQ. The CDR3 covers 18 residues. Trimming shortened V by 0 bases and J by 0 bases, and 13 bases separated the two germline ends. Treatment indicated: 19 received Ad26.COV2.S at low or high dose, single or two shots; about 5 received placebo; per-sample allocation not given. Sampling happened 63 days after the first vaccine or placebo injection. This TCR was recovered from a person aged 18-65 years who received the Ad26.COV2.S COVID-19 vaccine or a placebo. The sample in question was peripheral blood, obtained in a trial of Ad26.COV2.S vaccine versus placebo. The chain uses TRBV5-1 and TRBJ2-6; D gene ambiguous. CDR3 residues: CASSLVPGLLSGANVLTF. DNA for the CDR3: TGCGCCAGCAGCTTGGTGCCAGGCCTCCTCTCTGGGGCCAACGTCCTGACTTTC.